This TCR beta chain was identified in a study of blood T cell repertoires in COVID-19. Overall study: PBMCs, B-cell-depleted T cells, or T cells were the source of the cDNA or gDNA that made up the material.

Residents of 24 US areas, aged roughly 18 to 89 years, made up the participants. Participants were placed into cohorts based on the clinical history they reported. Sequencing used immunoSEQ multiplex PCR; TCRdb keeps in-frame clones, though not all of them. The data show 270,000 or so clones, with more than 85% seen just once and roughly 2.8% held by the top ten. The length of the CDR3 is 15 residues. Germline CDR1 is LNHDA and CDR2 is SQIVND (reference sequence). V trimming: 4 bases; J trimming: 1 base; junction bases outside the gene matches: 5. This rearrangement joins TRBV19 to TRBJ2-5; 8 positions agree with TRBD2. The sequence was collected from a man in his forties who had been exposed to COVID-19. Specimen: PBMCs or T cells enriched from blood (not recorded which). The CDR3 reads CASSKDGRVQETQYF. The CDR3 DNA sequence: TGTGCCAGTAGTAAAGACGGGAGGGTCCAAGAGACCCAGTACTTC. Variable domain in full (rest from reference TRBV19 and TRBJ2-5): DGGITQSPKYLFRKEGQNVTLSCEQNLNHDAMYWYRQDPGQGLRLIYYSQIVNDFQKGDIAEGYSVSREKKESFPLTVTSAQKNPTAFYLCASSKDGRVQETQYFGPGTRLLVL.